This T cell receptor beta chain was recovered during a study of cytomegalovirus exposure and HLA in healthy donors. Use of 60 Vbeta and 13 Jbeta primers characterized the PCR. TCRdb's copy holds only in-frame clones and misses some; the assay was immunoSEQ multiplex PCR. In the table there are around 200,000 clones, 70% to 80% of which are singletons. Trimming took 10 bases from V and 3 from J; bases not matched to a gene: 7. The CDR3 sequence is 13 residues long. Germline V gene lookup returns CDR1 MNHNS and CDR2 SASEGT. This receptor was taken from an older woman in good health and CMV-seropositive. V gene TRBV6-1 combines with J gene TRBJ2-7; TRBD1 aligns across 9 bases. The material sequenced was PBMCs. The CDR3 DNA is TGTGCCACCACCGGGACAGGGCTCTACGAGCAGTACTTC. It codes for CATTGTGLYEQYF.